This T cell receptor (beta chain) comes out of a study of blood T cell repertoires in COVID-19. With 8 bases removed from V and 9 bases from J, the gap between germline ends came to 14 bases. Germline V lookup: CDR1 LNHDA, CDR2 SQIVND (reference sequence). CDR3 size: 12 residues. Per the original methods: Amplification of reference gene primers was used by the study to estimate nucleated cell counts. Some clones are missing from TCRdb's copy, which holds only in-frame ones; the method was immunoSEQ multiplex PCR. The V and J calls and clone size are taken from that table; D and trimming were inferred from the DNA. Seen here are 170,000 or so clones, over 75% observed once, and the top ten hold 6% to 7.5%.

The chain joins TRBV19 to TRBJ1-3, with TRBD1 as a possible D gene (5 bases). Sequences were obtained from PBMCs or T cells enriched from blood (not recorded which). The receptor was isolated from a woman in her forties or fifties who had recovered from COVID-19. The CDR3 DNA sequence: TGTGCCAGTCGATGGGGCGAATCCACCATATATTTT. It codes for CASRWGESTIYF.